One T cell receptor beta chain is described in this entry. Relative to the germline gene, one junction end is altered; a read error may explain this. This sample's time point: newly diagnosed GD, antithyroid drugs for less than 3 months. The TCR library was made from RNA extracted from PBMCs. The CDR3 totals 17 residues. CDR1 and CDR2 (germline): SEHNR, FQNEAQ (reference sequence). Arm-PCR of CDR3 regions and iRepertoire HTBI primers were used to build TCR beta libraries. TCRdb processed the multiplex PCR reads anew with MiXCR; each CDR3 protein has one entry. The sample includes around 470,000 distinct CDR3 sequences, approximately 14% of them seen just once. This record comes from a study of regulatory T cells in long-lasting Graves disease. A further study also used this sample, focusing on T cells in Graves' hyperthyroidism and ophthalmopathy.

The chain uses TRBV7-9 and TRBJ1-1; perhaps TRBD1 as D (6 bases). This receptor was obtained from a woman aged 50 to 65 with Graves disease. This material consisted of peripheral blood mononuclear cells (PBMCs), taken at new diagnosis, from a patient treated with antithyroid drugs. CDR3 loop: CASSLSTGSIMNTEAVF. CDR3 in DNA: TGTGCCAGCAGCTTATCCACAGGGAGTATTATGAACACTGAAGCTGTCTTT.